The 4 T cell receptor beta chains given below trace back to one sample, sequenced in a study of blood T cell repertoires in COVID-19 (dated by TCRdb to about 2020). Library preparation was by the immunoSEQ multiplex PCR assay. The clones in this table, taken by TCRdb from immuneACCESS, are in-frame only. Not every clone is retained; where verified, under half of the shortfall comes from an unresolved V gene, and the cause of the rest is unknown. In this sample the table shows nearly 200,000 clones, just under 85% of which occur a single time. The ten most abundant clones make up about 6.9% of the sample. Sequencing was carried out using peripheral blood. These receptors came from a human donor with acute or convalescent COVID-19. The donor label of this sample is uncertain.

The chain is built from TRBV7-2 and TRBJ2-7; no firm D call. CDR1 and CDR2 from the germline V gene are SGHTA and FQGNSA. The length of the CDR3 is 12 residues. Trimming stripped 0 bases from V and 7 bases from J, with 7 bases between. The CDR3 DNA is TGTGCCAGCAGCTTAGCAGCGAGGGAGCAGTACTTC. This codes for CASSLAAREQYF.

This clone came up many times. V and J are TRBV6-1 and TRBJ1-2, with D perhaps TRBD1 (6 bases). CDR3 length equals 15 residues. The V end was cut by 2 bases, the J end by 4 bases, with 14 bases between. From germline, CDR1 is MNHNS and CDR2 SASEGT. CDR3 sequence reads: CASSEIAGVRYGYTF. As DNA, the CDR3 is TGTGCCAGCAGTGAAATCGCAGGGGTACGCTATGGCTACACCTTC.

J is TRBJ2-2 and V is TRBV5-4; 10 bases are a match to TRBD2. The length of the CDR3 is 15 residues. J lost 6 bases, V lost 4 bases, and 6 bases had no gene match. Germline V gives CDR1 SGHNT, CDR2 YYREEE (reference sequence). The CDR3 here is CASSGSGRAAGELFF. CDR3 nucleotides: TGTGCCAGCAGCGGGAGCGGGAGGGCTGCCGGGGAGCTGTTTTTT.

The rearrangement uses TRBV7-9 and TRBJ1-6, with D unclear. The V end lost 1 base, the J end lost 1 base, and 11 bases lay between the germline ends. The CDR3 is 17 residues long. CDR1 is SEHNR and CDR2 is FQNEAQ in the germline V gene (reference sequence). The CDR3 reads CASSLVPRMSYNSPLHF. The DNA for the CDR3 is TGTGCCAGCAGCTTAGTCCCTAGAATGTCCTATAATTCACCCCTCCACTTT.